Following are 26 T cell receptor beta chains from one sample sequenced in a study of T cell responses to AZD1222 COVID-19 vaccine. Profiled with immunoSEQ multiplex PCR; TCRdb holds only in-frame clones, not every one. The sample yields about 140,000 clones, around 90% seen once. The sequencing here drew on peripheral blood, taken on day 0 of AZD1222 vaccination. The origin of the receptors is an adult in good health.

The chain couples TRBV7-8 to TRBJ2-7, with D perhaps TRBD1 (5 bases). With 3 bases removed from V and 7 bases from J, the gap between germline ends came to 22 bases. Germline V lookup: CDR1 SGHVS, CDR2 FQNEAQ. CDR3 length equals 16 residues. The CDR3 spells CASSFYSRGRPPEQYF. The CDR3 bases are TGTGCCAGCAGCTTTTATTCTAGGGGCAGGCCGCCGGAGCAGTACTTC.

The CDR3: CAWSREGRQFF. CDR3 DNA sequence: TGTGCCTGGAGTCGGGAGGGAAGGCAGTTCTTC. The chain joins TRBV30 to TRBJ2-1; TRBD2 matches at 8 bases. Unmatched junction bases numbered 3, after V lost 2 bases and J lost 12 bases. CDR1 GTSNPN and CDR2 SVGIG come from the germline V gene (reference sequence). The length of the CDR3 is 11 residues. The complete variable domain, with remaining parts taken from reference TRBV30 and TRBJ2-1, reads SQTIHQWPATLVQPVGSPLSLECTVEGTSNPNLYWYRQAAGRGLQLLFYSVGIGQISSEVPQNLSASRPQDRQFILSSKKLLLSDSGFYLCAWSREGRQFFGPGTRLTVL.

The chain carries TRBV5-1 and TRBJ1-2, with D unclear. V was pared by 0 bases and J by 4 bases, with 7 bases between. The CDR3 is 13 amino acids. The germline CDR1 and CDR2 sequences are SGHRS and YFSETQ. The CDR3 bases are TGCGCCAGCAGCTTGGCCCCTATCTATGGCTACACCTTC. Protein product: CASSLAPIYGYTF.

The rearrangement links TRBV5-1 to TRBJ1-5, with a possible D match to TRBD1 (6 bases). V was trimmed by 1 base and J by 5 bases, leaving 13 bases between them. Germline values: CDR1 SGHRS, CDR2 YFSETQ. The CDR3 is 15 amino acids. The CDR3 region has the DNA TGCGCCAGCAGCTTGCGAGCAGGGGCGGATCAGCCCCAGCATTTT. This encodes CASSLRAGADQPQHF.

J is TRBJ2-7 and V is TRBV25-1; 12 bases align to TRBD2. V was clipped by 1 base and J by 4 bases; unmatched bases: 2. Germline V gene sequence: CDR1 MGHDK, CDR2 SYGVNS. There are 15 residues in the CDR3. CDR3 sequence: CASSEFTSGRYEQYF. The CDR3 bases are TGTGCCAGCAGTGAATTTACTAGCGGGAGGTACGAGCAGTACTTC.

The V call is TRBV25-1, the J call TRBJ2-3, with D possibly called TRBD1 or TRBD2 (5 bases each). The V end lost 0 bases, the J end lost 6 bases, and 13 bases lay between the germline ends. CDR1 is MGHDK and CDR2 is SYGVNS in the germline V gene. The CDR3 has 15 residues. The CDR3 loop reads CASSEYGGPGDTQYF. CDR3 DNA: TGTGCCAGCAGTGAATACGGAGGCCCAGGGGATACGCAGTATTTT. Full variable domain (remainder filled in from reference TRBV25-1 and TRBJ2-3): EADIYQTPRYLVIGTGKKITLECSQTMGHDKMYWYQQDPGMELHLIHYSYGVNSTEKGDLSSESTVSRIRTEHFPLTLESARPSHTSQYLCASSEYGGPGDTQYFGPGTRLTVL.

The CDR3 loop reads CATSNTDTQYF. As DNA, the CDR3 is TGTGCCACCTCGAATACAGATACGCAGTATTTT. The chain combines TRBV5-4 with TRBJ2-3, with unresolved D. CDR1 is SGHNT and CDR2 is YYREEE in the germline V gene (reference sequence). V lost 9 bases and J lost 3, with 8 bases in between. This CDR3 comprises 11 residues.

This chain's CDR3 is CASRTGRNQPQHF. Here the CDR3 DNA reads TGTGCCAGCAGGACCGGACGCAATCAGCCCCAGCATTTT. The chain has TRBV12-3 or TRBV12-4 and TRBJ1-5; D is unclear. The CDR3 is 13 amino acids. Trimming took 6 bases from V and 2 from J, leaving 8 bases between them.

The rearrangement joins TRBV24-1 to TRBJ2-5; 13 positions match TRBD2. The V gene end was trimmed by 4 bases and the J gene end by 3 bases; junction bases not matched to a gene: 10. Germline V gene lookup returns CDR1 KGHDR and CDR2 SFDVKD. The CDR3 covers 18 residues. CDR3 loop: CATSDSGLAGSVEETQYF. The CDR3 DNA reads TGTGCCACCAGTGACTCGGGACTAGCGGGATCTGTAGAAGAGACCCAGTACTTC.

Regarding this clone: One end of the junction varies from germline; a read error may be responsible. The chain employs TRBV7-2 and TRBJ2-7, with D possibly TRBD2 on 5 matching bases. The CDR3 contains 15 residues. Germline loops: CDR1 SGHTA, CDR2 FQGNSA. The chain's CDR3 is CASSLASSTPYEQYF. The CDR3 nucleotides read TGTGCCAGCAGCCTAGCCTCGAGTACTCCCTACGAGCAGTACTTC.

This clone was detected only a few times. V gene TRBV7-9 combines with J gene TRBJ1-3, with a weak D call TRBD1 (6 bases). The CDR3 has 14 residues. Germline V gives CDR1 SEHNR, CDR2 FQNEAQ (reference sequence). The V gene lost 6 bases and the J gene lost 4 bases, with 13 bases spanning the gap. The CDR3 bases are TGTGCCAGCAGACGGACAGCTACGGGAAACACCATATATTTT. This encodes CASRRTATGNTIYF.

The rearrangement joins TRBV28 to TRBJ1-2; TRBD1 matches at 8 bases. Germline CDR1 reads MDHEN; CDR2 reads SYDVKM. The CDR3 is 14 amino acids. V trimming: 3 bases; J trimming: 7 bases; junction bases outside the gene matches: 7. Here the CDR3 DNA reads TGTGCCAGCAGTTTGTCAGGGGGCGTCACTGGCTACACCTTC. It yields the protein CASSLSGGVTGYTF.

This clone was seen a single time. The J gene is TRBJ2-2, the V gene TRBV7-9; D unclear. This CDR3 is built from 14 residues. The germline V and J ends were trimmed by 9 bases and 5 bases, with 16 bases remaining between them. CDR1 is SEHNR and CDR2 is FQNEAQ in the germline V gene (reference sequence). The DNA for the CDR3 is TGTGCCAGGCCTCTTCGAAGGTGGACCGGGGAGCTGTTTTTT. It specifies CARPLRRWTGELFF.

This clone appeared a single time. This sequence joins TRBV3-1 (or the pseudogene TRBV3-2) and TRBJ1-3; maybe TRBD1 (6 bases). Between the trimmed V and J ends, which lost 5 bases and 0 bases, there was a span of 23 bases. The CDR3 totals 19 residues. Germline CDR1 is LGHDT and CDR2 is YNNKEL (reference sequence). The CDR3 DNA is TGTGCCAGCAGCATACGAGGAGCAGGGGTCTTTTCCTCTGGAAACACCATATATTTT. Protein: CASSIRGAGVFSSGNTIYF.

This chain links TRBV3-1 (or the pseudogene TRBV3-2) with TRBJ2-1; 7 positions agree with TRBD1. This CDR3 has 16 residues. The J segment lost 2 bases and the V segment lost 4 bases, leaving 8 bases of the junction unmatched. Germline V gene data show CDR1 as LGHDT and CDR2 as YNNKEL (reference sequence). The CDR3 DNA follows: TGTGCCAGCAGCCTACCCGGGACAGCTACCTACAATGAGCAGTTCTTC. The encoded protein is CASSLPGTATYNEQFF.

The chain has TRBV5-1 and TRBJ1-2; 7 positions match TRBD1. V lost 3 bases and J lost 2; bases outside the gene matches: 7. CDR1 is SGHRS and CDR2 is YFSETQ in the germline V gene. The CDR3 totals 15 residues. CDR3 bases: TGCGCCAGCAGCTCGGGGACAGCAAGCAACTATGGCTACACCTTC. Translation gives CASSSGTASNYGYTF.

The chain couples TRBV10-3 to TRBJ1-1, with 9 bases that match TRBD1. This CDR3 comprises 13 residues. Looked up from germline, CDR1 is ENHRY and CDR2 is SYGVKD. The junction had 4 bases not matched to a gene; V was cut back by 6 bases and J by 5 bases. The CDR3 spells CAISDRGRTEAFF. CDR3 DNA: TGTGCCATCAGCGACAGGGGGAGAACTGAAGCTTTCTTT.

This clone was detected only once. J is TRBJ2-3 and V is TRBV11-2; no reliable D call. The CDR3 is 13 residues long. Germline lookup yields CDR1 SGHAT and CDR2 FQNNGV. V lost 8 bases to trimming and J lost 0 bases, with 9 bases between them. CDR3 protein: CASGSFSTDTQYF. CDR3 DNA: TGTGCCAGCGGTTCGTTTAGCACAGATACGCAGTATTTT.

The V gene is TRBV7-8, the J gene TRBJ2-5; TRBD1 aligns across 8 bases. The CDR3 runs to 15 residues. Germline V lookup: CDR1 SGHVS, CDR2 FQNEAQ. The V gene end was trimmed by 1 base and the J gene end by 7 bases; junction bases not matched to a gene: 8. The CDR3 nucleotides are TGTGCCAGCAGCTTAGGCCCCCGGGGGACAGGGACCCAGTACTTC. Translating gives CASSLGPRGTGTQYF.

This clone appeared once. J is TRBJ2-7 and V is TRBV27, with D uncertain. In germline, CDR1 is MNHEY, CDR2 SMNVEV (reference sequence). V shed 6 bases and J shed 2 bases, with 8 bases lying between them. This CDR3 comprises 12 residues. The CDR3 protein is CASSRNPYEQYF. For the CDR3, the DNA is TGTGCCAGCAGCCGAAACCCCTACGAGCAGTACTTC.

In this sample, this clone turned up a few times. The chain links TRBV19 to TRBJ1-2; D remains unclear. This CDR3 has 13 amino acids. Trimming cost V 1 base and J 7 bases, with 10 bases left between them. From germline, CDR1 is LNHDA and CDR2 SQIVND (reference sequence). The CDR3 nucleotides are TGTGCCAGTAGTATAGGAGGGTTCTCTGGCTACACCTTC. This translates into CASSIGGFSGYTF.

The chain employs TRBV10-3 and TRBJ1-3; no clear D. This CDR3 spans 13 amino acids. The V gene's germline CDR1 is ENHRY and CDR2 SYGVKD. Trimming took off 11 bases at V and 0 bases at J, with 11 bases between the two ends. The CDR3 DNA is TGTGCCTTACGTCGTGACTCTGGAAACACCATATATTTT. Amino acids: CALRRDSGNTIYF.

This CDR3 reads CASSLVGTSTTGELFF. The DNA for the CDR3 is TGTGCCAGCAGCTTAGTCGGGACTAGTACCACCGGGGAGCTGTTTTTT. The chain employs TRBV11-1 and TRBJ2-2; 8 bases line up with TRBD2. The CDR3 spans 16 residues. J gave up 4 bases and V 1 base, and 5 bases lay outside the gene matches. In germline, CDR1 is SGHAT, CDR2 FQDESV (reference sequence).

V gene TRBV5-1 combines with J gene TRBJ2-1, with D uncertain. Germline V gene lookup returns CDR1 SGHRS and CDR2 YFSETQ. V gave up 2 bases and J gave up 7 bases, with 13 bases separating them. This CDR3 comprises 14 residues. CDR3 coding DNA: TGCGCCAGCAGCTTAGAAGGGCCATGGAATGAGCAGTTCTTC. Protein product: CASSLEGPWNEQFF.

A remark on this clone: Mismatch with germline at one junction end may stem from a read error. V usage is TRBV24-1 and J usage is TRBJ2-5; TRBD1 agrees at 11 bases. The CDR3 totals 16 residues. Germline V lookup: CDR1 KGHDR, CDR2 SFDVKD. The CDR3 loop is CATSDHRTGGQGTQYF. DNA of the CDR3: TGTGCCACCAGTGACCATAGGACAGGGGGCCAAGGGACCCAGTACTTC.

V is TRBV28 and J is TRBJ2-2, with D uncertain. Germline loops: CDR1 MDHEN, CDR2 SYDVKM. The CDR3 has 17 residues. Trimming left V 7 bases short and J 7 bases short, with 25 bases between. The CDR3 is CASTKMSLGRADGELFF. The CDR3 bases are TGTGCCAGCACCAAAATGAGTCTGGGTAGGGCGGACGGGGAGCTGTTTTTT.